The count of the clone carrying this TCR beta chain is one. The entry originates in a study of shared clonotypes between healthy human individuals. The naive CD8 fraction comprised CD45RO-negative cells positively selected for CCR7 and excluded terminally differentiated effector memory CD45RA+ cells. The CDR3 spans 16 residues. Trimming took 0 bases from V and 3 from J; bases not matched to a gene: 7. Germline CDR1 reads SGHRS; CDR2 reads YFSETQ. The protocol was immunoSEQ multiplex PCR, while the TCRdb copy is restricted to in-frame clones and leaves out a portion. Altogether just over 2,000,000 clones are present, approximately 94% being singletons, with the ten largest covering about 1.1%.

The chain joins TRBV5-1 to TRBJ2-3; 7 bases are shared with TRBD2. The receptor comes from a man aged 18 to 29 in good health. The sample was naive CD8+ T cells sorted from blood. The CDR3 region is CASSLVGLEETDTQYF. The CDR3 DNA follows: TGCGCCAGCAGCTTGGTAGGACTAGAGGAGACAGATACGCAGTATTTT. The full variable domain, with the rest looked up from reference TRBV5-1 and TRBJ2-3, is KAGVTQTPRYLIKTRGQQVTLSCSPISGHRSVSWYQQTPGQGLQFLFEYFSETQRNKGNFPGRFSGRQFSNSRSEMNVSTLELGDSALYLCASSLVGLEETDTQYFGPGTRLTVL.